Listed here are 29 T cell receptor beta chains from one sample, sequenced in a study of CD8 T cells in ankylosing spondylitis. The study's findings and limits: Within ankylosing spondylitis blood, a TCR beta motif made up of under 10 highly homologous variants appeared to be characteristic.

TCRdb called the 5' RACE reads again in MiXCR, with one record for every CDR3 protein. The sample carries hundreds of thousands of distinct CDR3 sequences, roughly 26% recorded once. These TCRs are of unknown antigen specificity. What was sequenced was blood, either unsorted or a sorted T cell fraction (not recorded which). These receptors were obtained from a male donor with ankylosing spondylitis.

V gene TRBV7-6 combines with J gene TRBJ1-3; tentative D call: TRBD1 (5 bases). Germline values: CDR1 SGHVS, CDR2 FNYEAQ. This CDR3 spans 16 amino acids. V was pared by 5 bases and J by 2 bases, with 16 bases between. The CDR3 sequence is CASSPGGRLAGNTIYF. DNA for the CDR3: TGTGCCAGCAGCCCTGGGGGGAGGCTAGCTGGAAACACCATATATTTT.

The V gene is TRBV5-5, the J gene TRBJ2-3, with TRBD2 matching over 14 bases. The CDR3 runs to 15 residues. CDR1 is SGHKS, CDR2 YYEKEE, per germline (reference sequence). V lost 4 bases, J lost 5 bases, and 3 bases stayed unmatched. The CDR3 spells CASSVGLAGEDTQYF. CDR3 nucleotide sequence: TGTGCCAGCAGCGTGGGACTAGCGGGAGAAGATACGCAGTATTTT.

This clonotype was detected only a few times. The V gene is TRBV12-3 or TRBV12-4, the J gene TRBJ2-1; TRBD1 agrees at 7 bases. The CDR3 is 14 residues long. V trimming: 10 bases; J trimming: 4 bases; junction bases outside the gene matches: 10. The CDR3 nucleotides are TGTGCCACCTCGGGACAGCTCTTATACAATGAGCAGTTCTTC. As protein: CATSGQLLYNEQFF.

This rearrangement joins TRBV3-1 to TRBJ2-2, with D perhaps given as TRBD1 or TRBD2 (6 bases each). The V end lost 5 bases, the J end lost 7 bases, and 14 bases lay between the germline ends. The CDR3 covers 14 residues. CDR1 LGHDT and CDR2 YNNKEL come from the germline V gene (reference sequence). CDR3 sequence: CASSGTGGIGELFF. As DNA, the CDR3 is TGTGCCAGCAGCGGAACCGGGGGCATCGGGGAGCTGTTTTTT.

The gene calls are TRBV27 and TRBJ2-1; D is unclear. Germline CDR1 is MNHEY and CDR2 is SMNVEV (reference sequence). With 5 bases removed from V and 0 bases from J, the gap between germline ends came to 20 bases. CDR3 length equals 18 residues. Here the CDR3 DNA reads TGTGCCAGCAGTCCGCCGCACAGCGTTAGGAGCTCCTACAATGAGCAGTTCTTC. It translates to CASSPPHSVRSSYNEQFF.

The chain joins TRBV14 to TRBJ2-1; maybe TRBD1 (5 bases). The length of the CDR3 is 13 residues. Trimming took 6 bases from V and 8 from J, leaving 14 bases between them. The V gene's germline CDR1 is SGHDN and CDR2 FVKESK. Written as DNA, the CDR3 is TGTGCCAGCAGAGGCCAGGGCAGAGATGAGCAGTTCTTC. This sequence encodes CASRGQGRDEQFF.

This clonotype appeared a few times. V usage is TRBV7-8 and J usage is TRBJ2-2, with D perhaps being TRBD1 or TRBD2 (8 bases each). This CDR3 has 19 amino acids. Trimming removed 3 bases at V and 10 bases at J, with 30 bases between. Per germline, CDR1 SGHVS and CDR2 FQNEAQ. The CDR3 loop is CASSFHRGAGGTSLQELFF. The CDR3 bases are TGTGCCAGCAGCTTCCACAGGGGGGCGGGAGGCACTAGTCTACAGGAGCTGTTTTTT.

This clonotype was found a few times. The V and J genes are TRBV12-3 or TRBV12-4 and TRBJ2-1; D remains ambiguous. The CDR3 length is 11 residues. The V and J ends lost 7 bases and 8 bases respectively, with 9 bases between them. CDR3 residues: CASTLRHEQFF. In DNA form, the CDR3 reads TGTGCCAGCACCCTTCGCCATGAGCAGTTCTTC.

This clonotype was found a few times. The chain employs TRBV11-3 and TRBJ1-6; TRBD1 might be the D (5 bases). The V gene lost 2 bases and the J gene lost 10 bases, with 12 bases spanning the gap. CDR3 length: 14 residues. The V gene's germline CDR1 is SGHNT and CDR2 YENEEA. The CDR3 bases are TGTGCCAGCAGCTTACAGGGAGAGGAATCACCCCTCCACTTT. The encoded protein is CASSLQGEESPLHF.

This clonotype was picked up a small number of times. CDR3 sequence reads: CASSVSRYSTDTQYF. The CDR3 region has the DNA TGTGCCAGCAGTGTAAGCAGATATAGCACAGATACGCAGTATTTT. The chain recombines TRBV2 with TRBJ2-3; D is ambiguous. This CDR3 region has 15 residues. Trimming took off 4 bases at V and 0 bases at J, with 11 bases between the two ends. Germline V gene lookup returns CDR1 SNHLY and CDR2 FYNNEI.

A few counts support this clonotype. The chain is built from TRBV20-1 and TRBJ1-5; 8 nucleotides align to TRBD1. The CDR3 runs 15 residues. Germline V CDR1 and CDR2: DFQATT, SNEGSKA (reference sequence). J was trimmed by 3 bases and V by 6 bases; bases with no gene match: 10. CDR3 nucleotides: TGCAGTGCCAATTCGTTGACAGGGGTCAATCAGCCCCAGCATTTT. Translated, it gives CSANSLTGVNQPQHF.

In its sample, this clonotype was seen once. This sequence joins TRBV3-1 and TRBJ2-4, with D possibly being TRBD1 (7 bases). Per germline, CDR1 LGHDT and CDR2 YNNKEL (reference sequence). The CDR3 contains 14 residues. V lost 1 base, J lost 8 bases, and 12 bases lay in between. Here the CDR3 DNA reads TGTGCCAGCAGCCAAGCAGGGGGGATGGACATTCAGTACTTC. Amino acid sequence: CASSQAGGMDIQYF.

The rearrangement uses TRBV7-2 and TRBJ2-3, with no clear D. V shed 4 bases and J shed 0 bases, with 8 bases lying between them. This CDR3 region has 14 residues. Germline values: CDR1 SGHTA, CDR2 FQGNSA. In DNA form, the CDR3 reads TGTGCCAGCAGCTGGAACCCGAGCACAGATACGCAGTATTTT. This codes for CASSWNPSTDTQYF.

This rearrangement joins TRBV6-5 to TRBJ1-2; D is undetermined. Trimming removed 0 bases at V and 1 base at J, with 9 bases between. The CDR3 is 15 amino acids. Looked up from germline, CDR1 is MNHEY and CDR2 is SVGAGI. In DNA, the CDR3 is TGTGCCAGCAGTTACTCGAGACCCGATAACTATGGCTACACCTTC. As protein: CASSYSRPDNYGYTF.

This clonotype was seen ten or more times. CDR3 DNA: TGCAGTGCTAGCCGTACAGATACGCAGTATTTT. It specifies CSASRTDTQYF. This chain connects TRBV20-1 to TRBJ2-3; D uncertain. The germline CDR1 and CDR2 sequences are DFQATT and SNEGSKA (reference sequence). CDR3 size: 11 residues. The V end lost 3 bases, the J end lost 3 bases, and 4 bases lay between the germline ends.

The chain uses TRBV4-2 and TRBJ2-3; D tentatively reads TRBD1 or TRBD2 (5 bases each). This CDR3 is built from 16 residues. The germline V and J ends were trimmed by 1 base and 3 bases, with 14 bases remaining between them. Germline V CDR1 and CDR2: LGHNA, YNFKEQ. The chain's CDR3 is CASSQGDPSSTDTQYF. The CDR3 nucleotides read TGTGCCAGCAGCCAAGGGGACCCTAGCAGTACAGATACGCAGTATTTT.

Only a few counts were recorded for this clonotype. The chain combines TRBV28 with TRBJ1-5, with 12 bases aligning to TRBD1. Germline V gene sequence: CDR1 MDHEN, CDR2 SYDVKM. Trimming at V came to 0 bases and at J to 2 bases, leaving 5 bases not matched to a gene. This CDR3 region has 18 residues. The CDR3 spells CASSLWGQGARGNQPQHF. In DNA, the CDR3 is TGTGCCAGCAGTTTATGGGGACAGGGGGCGCGTGGCAATCAGCCCCAGCATTTT.

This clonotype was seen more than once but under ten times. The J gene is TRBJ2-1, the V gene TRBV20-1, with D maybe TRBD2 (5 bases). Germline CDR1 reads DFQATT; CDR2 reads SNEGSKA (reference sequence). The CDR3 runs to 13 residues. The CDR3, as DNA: TGCTCCGTGAGGGAGAGCTCCTACAATGAGCAGTTCTTC. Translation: CSVRESSYNEQFF.

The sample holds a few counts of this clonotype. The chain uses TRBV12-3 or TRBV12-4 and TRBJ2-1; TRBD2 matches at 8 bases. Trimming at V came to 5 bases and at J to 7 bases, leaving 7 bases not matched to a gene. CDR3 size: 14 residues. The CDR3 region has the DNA TGTGCCAGCAGTGTAAGCGGGAGAGAGAATGAGCAGTTCTTC. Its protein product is CASSVSGRENEQFF.

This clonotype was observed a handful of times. The CDR3 DNA sequence: TGTGCCAGCAGCGCGGACAGGATTTACGAGCAGTACGTC. It codes for CASSADRIYEQYV. The chain joins TRBV7-9 to TRBJ2-7; 7 bases map to TRBD1. The CDR3 is 13 amino acids. Germline-derived CDR1 and CDR2 are SEHNR and FQNEAQ (reference sequence). V was pared by 5 bases and J by 4 bases, with 5 bases of the junction left unmatched.

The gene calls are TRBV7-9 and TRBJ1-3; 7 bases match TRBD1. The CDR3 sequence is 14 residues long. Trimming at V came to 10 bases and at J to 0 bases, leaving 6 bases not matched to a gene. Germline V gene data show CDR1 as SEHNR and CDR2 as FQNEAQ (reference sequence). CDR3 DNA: TGTGCCAACACCGACAGGGACTCTGGAAACACCATATATTTT. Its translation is CANTDRDSGNTIYF.

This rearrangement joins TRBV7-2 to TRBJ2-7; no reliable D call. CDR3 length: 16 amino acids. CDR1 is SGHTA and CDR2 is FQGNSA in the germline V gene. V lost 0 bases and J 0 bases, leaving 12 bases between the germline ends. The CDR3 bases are TGTGCCAGCAGCTTAGCGTCAGGTCCTAGCTCCTACGAGCAGTACTTC. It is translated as CASSLASGPSSYEQYF. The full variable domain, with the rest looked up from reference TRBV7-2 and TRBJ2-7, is GAGVSQSPSNKVTEKGKDVELRCDPISGHTALYWYRQSLGQGLEFLIYFQGNSAPDKSGLPSDRFSAERTGGSVSTLTIQRTQQEDSAVYLCASSLASGPSSYEQYFGPGTRLTVT.

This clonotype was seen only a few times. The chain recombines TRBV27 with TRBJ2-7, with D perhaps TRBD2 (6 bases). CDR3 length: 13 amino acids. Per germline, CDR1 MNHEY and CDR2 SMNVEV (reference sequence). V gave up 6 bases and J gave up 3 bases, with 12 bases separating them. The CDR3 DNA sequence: TGTGCCAGCAGCCTAAGGGAGGACTACGAGCAGTACGTC. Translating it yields CASSLREDYEQYV.

CDR3 sequence reads: CASSFGQGVLTF. The CDR3 region has the DNA TGTGCCAGCAGCTTTGGGCAGGGCGTCCTGACTTTC. V gene TRBV7-9 combines with J gene TRBJ2-6, with D perhaps TRBD1 (5 bases). This CDR3 is 12 amino acids long. The ends were cut back, 3 bases at V and 12 bases at J, with 9 bases in the middle. Germline CDR1 reads SEHNR; CDR2 reads FQNEAQ (reference sequence). Full variable domain (missing parts from reference TRBV7-9 and TRBJ2-6): DTGVSQNPRHKITKRGQNVTFRCDPISEHNRLYWYRQTLGQGPEFLTYFQNEAQLEKSRLLSDRFSAERPKGSFSTLEIQRTEQGDSAMYLCASSFGQGVLTFGAGSRLTVL.

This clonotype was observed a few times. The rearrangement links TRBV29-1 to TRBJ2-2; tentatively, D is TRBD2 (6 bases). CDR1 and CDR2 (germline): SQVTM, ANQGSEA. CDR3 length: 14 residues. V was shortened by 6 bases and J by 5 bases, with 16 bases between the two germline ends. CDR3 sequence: CSVLGGPGTGELFF. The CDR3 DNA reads TGCAGCGTACTCGGAGGGCCCGGAACCGGGGAGCTGTTTTTT.

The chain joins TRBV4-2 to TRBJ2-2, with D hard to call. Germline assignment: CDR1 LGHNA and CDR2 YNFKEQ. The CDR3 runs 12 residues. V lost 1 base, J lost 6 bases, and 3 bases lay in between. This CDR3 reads CASSQAAGELFF. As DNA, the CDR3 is TGTGCCAGCAGCCAAGCTGCCGGGGAGCTGTTTTTT.

CDR3 nucleotide sequence: TGCAGTGCAAGTGGCGGGAGGGAGGCCAATGAGCAGTTCTTC. Translating gives CSASGGREANEQFF. V gene TRBV20-1 combines with J gene TRBJ2-1; 9 nucleotides match TRBD2. The CDR3 contains 14 residues. The ends lost 6 bases at V and 6 bases at J; junction bases unmatched: 9. From germline, CDR1 is DFQATT and CDR2 SNEGSKA (reference sequence).

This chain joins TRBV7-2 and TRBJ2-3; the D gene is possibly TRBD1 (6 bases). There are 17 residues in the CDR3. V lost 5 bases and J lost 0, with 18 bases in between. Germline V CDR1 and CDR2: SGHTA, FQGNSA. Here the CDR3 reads CASSPLPGTPSTDTQYF. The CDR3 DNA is TGTGCCAGCAGCCCCCTCCCCGGGACACCAAGCACAGATACGCAGTATTTT.

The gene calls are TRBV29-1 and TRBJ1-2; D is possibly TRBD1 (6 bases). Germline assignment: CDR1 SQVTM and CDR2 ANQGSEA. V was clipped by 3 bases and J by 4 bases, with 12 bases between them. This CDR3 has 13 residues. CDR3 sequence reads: CSVEPEQGYGYTF. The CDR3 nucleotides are TGCAGCGTTGAGCCTGAACAGGGCTATGGCTACACCTTC.